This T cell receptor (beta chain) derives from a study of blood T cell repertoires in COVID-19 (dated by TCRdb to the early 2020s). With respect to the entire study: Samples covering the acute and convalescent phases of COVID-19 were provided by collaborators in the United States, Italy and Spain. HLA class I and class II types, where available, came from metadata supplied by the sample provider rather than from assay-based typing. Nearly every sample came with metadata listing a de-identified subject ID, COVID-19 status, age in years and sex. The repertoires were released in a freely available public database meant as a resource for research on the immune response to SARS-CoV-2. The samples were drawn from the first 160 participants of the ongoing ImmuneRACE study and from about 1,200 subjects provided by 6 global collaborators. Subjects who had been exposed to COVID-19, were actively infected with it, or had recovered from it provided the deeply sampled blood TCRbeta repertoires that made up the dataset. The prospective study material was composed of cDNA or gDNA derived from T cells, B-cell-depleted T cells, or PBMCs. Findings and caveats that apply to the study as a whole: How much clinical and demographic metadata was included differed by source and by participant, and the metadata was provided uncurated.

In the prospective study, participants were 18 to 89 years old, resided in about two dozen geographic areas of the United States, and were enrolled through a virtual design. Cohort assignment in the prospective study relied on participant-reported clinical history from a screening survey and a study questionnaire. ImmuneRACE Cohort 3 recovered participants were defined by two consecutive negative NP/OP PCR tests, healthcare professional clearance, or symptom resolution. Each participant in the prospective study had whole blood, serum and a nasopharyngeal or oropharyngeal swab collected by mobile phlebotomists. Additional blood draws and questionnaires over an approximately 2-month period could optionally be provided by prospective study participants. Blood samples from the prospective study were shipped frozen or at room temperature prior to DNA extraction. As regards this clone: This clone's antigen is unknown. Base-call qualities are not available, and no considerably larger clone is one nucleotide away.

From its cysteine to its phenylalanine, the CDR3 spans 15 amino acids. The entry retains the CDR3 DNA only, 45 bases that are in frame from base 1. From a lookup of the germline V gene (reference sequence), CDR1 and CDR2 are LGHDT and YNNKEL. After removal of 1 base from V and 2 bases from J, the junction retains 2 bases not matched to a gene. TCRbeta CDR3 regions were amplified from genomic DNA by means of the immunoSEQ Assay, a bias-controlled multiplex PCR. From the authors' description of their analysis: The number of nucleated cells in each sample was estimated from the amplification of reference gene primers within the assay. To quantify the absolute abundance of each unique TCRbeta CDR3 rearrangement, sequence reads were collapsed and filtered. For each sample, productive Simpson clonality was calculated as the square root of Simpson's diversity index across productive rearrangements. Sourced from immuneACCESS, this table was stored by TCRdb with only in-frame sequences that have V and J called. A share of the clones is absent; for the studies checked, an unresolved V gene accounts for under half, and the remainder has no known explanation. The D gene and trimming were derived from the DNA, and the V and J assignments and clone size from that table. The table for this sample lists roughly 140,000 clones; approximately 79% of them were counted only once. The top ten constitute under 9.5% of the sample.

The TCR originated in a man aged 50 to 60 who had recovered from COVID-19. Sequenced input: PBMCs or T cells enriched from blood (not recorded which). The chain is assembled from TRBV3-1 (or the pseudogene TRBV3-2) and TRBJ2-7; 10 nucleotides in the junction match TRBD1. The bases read TGTGCCAGCAGCCAAGCCGACAGGGGGCCCTACGAGCAGTACTTC. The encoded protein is CASSQADRGPYEQYF.